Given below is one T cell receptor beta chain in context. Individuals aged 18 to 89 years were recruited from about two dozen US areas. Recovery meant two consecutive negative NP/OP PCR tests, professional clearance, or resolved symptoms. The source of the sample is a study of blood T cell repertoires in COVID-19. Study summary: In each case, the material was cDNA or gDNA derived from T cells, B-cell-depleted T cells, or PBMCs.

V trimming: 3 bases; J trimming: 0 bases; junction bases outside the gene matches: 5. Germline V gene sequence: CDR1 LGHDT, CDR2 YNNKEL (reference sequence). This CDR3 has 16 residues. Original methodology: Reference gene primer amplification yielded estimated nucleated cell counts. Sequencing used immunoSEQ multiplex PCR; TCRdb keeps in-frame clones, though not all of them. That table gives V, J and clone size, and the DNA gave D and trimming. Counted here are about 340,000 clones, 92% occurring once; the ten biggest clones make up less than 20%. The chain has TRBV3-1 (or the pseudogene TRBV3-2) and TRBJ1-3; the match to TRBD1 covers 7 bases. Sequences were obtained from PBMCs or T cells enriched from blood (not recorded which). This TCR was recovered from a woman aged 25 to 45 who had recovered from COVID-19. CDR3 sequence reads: CASSQDRDSSGNTIYF. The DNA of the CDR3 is TGTGCCAGCAGCCAGGACCGGGACAGCTCTGGAAACACCATATATTTT.